This T cell receptor (beta chain) stems from a study of T cell repertoires in cytomegalovirus infection. About the research overall: Carrying CMV and the relevant HLA type showed in public TCR beta signatures. Findings of the study overall: Pooled public TCR beta family frequency picked out CMV carriers with the relevant HLA. HLA-C-restricted CMV clonotypes gave the most frequent clonotype in two of eight donors.

Each CDR3 protein is one row after TCRdb ran MiXCR on the reads. Among over 450,000 distinct CDR3 sequences listed, roughly 12% were seen once. CDR1 LNHDA and CDR2 SQIVND come from the germline V gene (reference sequence). The CDR3 runs 15 residues. Ten or more counts support this clonotype. Its antigen is as yet unknown. Sequenced: PBMCs. This chain joins TRBV19 and TRBJ1-1, with D possibly TRBD1 on 5 matching bases. This clonotype was obtained from a human donor in good health (CMV status not recorded). Some clones in this sample may be carry-over from other donors' samples. The CDR3 DNA is TGTAGGGGTAGAAAAGGAGGCAGCCATAACACTGAAGCTTTCTTT. Translated, it gives CRGRKGGSHNTEAFF.